This T cell receptor beta chain originates from a study of T-cell reconstitution after alpha-beta-depleted transplantation in children. Preparation of the TCRbeta library involved a method that used unique molecular identifiers. One entry per CDR3 protein, called by TCRdb with MiXCR from the PCR reads. Among approximately 400,000 distinct CDR3 sequences, around 9.9% were seen once, and the ten largest hold about 5%. The germline CDR1 and CDR2 sequences are DFQATT and SNEGSKA (reference sequence). J was trimmed by 1 base and V by 5 bases; bases with no gene match: 6. The CDR3 spans 15 residues. This clonotype was counted only a few times.

The V call is TRBV20-1, the J call TRBJ2-2; 8 bases align to TRBD1. Sequenced material: PBMCs from the stem cell graft donor, taken from the stem cell graft. This receptor was obtained from a human donor who donated a stem cell graft to a child with acute myeloid leukemia. CDR3 amino acids: CSAWGQAMNTGELFF. The CDR3 DNA is TGCAGTGCTTGGGGACAGGCGATGAACACCGGGGAGCTGTTTTTT.